This T cell receptor (beta chain) was documented in a study of blood T cell repertoires in COVID-19. Across the whole study: Samples came from the United States, Italy and Spain, spanning acute and convalescent COVID-19. T cells, B-cell-depleted T cells, or PBMCs supplied cDNA or gDNA.

Germline V gene lookup returns CDR1 SEHNR and CDR2 FQNEAQ (reference sequence). The CDR3 is 15 residues long. V lost 4 bases, J lost 7 bases, and 9 bases stayed unmatched. As originally analysed: Quantification of nucleated cells was approximated via reference gene primer amplification. TCRdb keeps only in-frame clones here, not all; method: immunoSEQ multiplex PCR. D and trimming were read from the DNA, whereas the V and J calls and clone size are those reported in that table. The top ten clones hold more than 9.5% of a sample with about 59,000 clones, more than 60% of them seen once. The material sequenced was peripheral blood. This sequence originates from a human donor in a cohort sampled during active COVID-19. The rearrangement joins TRBV7-9 to TRBJ1-4; 7 bases are shared with TRBD1. The CDR3 spells CASSSGTVGGEKLFF. CDR3 nucleotides: TGTGCCAGCAGCTCCGGGACAGTAGGAGGTGAAAAACTGTTTTTT.